Listed below are T cell receptor beta chains from one sample, sequenced in a study of T-cell memory formation after mild COVID-19. Each CDR3 protein is one row after TCRdb ran MiXCR on the 5' RACE reads. The table has around 430,000 distinct CDR3 sequences, roughly 15% seen once; the top ten hold around a fifth. Sequenced: PBMCs or a T cell subset sorted from them (not recorded which). The source of these receptors is a man aged 18 to 35 who had mild COVID-19 (a few samples of this study predate the infection). Cell type and time point are not known. The CDR3 runs from the conserved cysteine through the conserved F or W. The D gene is left open where the match is weak. Only part of the rows carry a size: once, few, many, or a class if the clone is expanded.

j_call v_call d_call clone_size cdr3_nt cdr3_aa
TRBJ2-3 TRBV5-1 . . TGCGCCAGCGAGACTGGAACTAGCACAGATACGCAGTATTTT CASETGTSTDTQYF
TRBJ1-4 TRBV4-3 . . TGCGCCAGCAGCCAGCTTCCAGGGGCTGAAAAACTGTTTTTT CASSQLPGAEKLFF
TRBJ1-2 TRBV27 . . TGTGCCAGCAGTTTCGGACATACCAACTATGGCTACACCTTC CASSFGHTNYGYTF
TRBJ2-1 TRBV11-2 . few TGTGCCAGCAGCTCCTACCCGACAGGGACTAAACTTGAGCAGTTCTTC CASSSYPTGTKLEQFF
TRBJ1-5 TRBV7-8 . many TGTGCCAGCAGCCGCAGGGATGGGAACAATCAGCCCCAGCATTTT CASSRRDGNNQPQHF
TRBJ2-7 TRBV7-6 . few TGTGCCAGCAGCGGGTCCTCATACGGGACACGGCGCGCCGAGCAGTACTTC CASSGSSYGTRRAEQYF
TRBJ2-1 TRBV18 TRBD2 . TGTGCCAGCTCACCACCCAGCGGGGGGCAGTTCTTC CASSPPSGGQFF
TRBJ1-2 TRBV6-5 . few TGTGCCAGCAGTTACGGGGGGAATACGAACTATGGCTACACCTTC CASSYGGNTNYGYTF
TRBJ2-1 TRBV30 TRBD2 few TGTGCCTGGAGTGGTATAGCGGGGGGGTACAATGAGCAGTTCTTC CAWSGIAGGYNEQFF
TRBJ2-2 TRBV5-6 . . TGTGCCAGCAGCTCCGAGGCAGGGCGGACCGGGGAGCTGTTTTTT CASSSEAGRTGELFF
TRBJ1-1 TRBV5-1 TRBD1 once TGCGCCAGCAGCGCGGACCAGGGGGGTCCTCCTAACACTGAAGCTTTCTTT CASSADQGGPPNTEAFF
TRBJ1-5 TRBV30 TRBD1 few TGTGCCTGGAGTGGGCAGGGGGACCAGCCCCAGCATTTT CAWSGQGDQPQHF
TRBJ2-2 TRBV19 . many TGTGCCAGTAGTATGCAGGGCAGAACCGGGGAGCTGTTTTTT CASSMQGRTGELFF
TRBJ2-1 TRBV6-1 TRBD2 . TGTGCCAGCAGTCCCGATAGCGGGGGGTTTTACAATGAGCAGTTCTTC CASSPDSGGFYNEQFF
TRBJ1-2 TRBV6-5 . . TGTGCCAGCAGGGATGAGGGTTTCTATGGCTACACCTTC CASRDEGFYGYTF
TRBJ2-5 TRBV20-1 . few TGCAGTGCTAGAGATCGGGGGACCCAGTACTTC CSARDRGTQYF
TRBJ2-7 TRBV20-1 . . TGCAGTGTCCGATCGAGGGGCACCTACGAGCAGTACTTC CSVRSRGTYEQYF
TRBJ1-2 TRBV29-1 . . TGCAGCGTTGAGTGGCAAACAGGGACTAACTATGGCTACACCTTC CSVEWQTGTNYGYTF
TRBJ1-1 TRBV6-2/TRBV6-3 . once TGTGCCAGCAGTTACGGGAGTGGACCGGTCCCCACTGAAGCTTTCTTT CASSYGSGPVPTEAFF
TRBJ2-3 TRBV9 . few TGTGCCAGCAGCGTTTCTCCAGTCTCGGCCCACACAGATACGCAGTATTTT CASSVSPVSAHTDTQYF
TRBJ2-3 TRBV7-3 . . TGTGCCAGCAGCTCCGGGGGCGGGGCTGATACGCAGTATTTT CASSSGGGADTQYF
TRBJ1-1 TRBV6-1 TRBD1 once TGTGCCAGCAGGGACTCCGGGACAGGGCGTACTGAAGCTTTCTTT CASRDSGTGRTEAFF
TRBJ1-6 TRBV12-3/TRBV12-4 . few TGTGCCAGCAGCCGACTGAACTCACCCCTCCACTTT CASSRLNSPLHF
TRBJ1-2 TRBV10-3 . few TGTGCCATCAGCATTGGTGGGGGAGGGTCTGGCTACACCTTC CAISIGGGGSGYTF
TRBJ1-1 TRBV9 TRBD1 . TGTGCCAGCAGCGGACAGGGTTTAAGGAACACTGAAGCTTTCTTT CASSGQGLRNTEAFF
TRBJ2-7 TRBV9 . . TGTGCCAGCAGCGTAGATAGTAGCGGTTACTACGAGCAGTACTTC CASSVDSSGYYEQYF
TRBJ2-7 TRBV5-1 TRBD2 . TGCGCCAGCAGCTTGGCCACTAGCGGGTTCTACGAGCAGTACTTC CASSLATSGFYEQYF
TRBJ1-2 TRBV24-1 . few TGTGCCACCAGTGTGAGCGTGGGATATGGCTACACCTTC CATSVSVGYGYTF
TRBJ2-1 TRBV6-5 TRBD2 . TGTGCCAGCAGAACCGGGACTAGCGGTCCCACTGAGCAGTTCTTC CASRTGTSGPTEQFF
TRBJ2-2 TRBV7-2 TRBD1 many TGTGCCAGCACATTGGACAGGCACACCGGGGAGCTGTTTTTT CASTLDRHTGELFF
TRBJ1-5 TRBV7-6 TRBD1 . TGTGCCAGCAGCCCCACGGGGACAGGGAGTCAGCCCCAGCATTTT CASSPTGTGSQPQHF
TRBJ1-2 TRBV28 TRBD1 . TGTGCCAGCAGTCCCCCGGACAGGGCCGCCTATGGCTACACCTTC CASSPPDRAAYGYTF
TRBJ2-7 TRBV20-1 . few TGCAGTGCTAGGGGGTTTCGGCAGTACTTC CSARGFRQYF
TRBJ1-1 TRBV19 . . TGTGCCAGTAGTATTTCCGGGGTAAACACTGAAGCTTTCTTT CASSISGVNTEAFF
TRBJ2-2 TRBV14 TRBD1 . TGTGCCAGCAGCCAAGGGACAGGGTTCACCGGGGAGCTGTTTTTT CASSQGTGFTGELFF